The TCR beta chain described here comes from a study of response to subunit inactivated influenza vaccine. The study's findings and limits: The authors suggested that every seasonal influenza vaccination recruits few new T cells.

Using its own MiXCR run on the RT-PCR reads, TCRdb lists one record per CDR3 protein. In the table there are 450,000 to 550,000 distinct CDR3 sequences, over 25% of which are singletons. The trim removed 0 bases at V and 10 bases at J, leaving 6 bases unmatched. Per germline, CDR1 SGHTA and CDR2 FQGNSA. The length of the CDR3 is 14 residues. This clonotype was seen only a few times. The antigen is not known. This chain links TRBV7-2 with TRBJ2-1, with 7 positions matching TRBD1. The sequence was collected from a man aged 50-60 years who received an inactivated influenza vaccine. The sample here was CD4+ T cells sorted from PBMCs, taken about 5 days after vaccination. The CDR3 coding sequence is TGTGCCAGCAGCTTAGCTACAGGGGTATACGAGCAGTTCTTC. It specifies CASSLATGVYEQFF.